Below, one TCR beta chain is given with its context. The antigen is unknown. The source of the sample is a study of chemoradiotherapy in HPV16-positive cancers. Notes on the study in general: Functional assays defining HPV-specific T cells used only a couple of HPV16-positive patients.

Repertoires were generated with immunoSEQ multiplex PCR, while TCRdb's copy carries only in-frame clones and drops some. Among some 34,000 clones listed, 92% were seen once. The sequence came from a human donor with HPV-associated anogenital cancer. This specimen consisted of blood, obtained from a patient who underwent chemoradiotherapy.

The CDR3 DNA sequence: TGTGCCAGTAGTCCAGAAGACAGGGTTTTCTATGGCTACACCTTC. The encoded protein is CASSPEDRVFYGYTF. This rearrangement joins TRBV19 to TRBJ1-2; 7 bases fit TRBD1. V gave up 5 bases and J gave up 4 bases; unmatched junction bases: 10. Looked up from germline, CDR1 is LNHDA and CDR2 is SQIVND (reference sequence). This CDR3 contains 15 residues.